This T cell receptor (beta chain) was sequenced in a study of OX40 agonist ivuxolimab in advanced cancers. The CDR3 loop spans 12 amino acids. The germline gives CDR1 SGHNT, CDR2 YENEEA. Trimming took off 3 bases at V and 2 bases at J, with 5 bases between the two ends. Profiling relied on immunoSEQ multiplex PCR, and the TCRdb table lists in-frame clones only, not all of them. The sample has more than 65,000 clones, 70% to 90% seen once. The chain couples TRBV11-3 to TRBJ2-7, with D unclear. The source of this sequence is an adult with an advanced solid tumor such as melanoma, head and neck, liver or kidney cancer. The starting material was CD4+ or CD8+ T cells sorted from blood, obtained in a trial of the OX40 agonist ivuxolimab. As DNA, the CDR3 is TGTGCCAGCAGCTTCATCACCTACGAGCAGTACTTC. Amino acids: CASSFITYEQYF.